The 21 T cell receptor beta chains below were found in one sample sequenced in a study of blood T cell repertoires in COVID-19. Some clones are missing from TCRdb's copy, which holds only in-frame ones; the method was immunoSEQ multiplex PCR. The data contain under 250,000 clones, 65% to 85% of them seen just once; the ten biggest clones take up roughly 2.9%. Sample: peripheral blood. Receptors originate from a man aged 45-60 years with active or convalescent COVID-19.

This chain joins TRBV5-1 and TRBJ2-7; 12 bases line up with TRBD2. The CDR3 has 15 residues. The germline V gene encodes CDR1 SGHRS and CDR2 YFSETQ. V lost 0 bases to trimming and J lost 6 bases; unmatched junction nucleotides: 4. The CDR3 region has the DNA TGCGCCAGCAGCTTGGAGACTAGCGGGAGTCTCGAGCAGTACTTC. Protein product: CASSLETSGSLEQYF.

The chain combines TRBV7-2 with TRBJ2-3; TRBD2 matches 7 bases. The trim removed 0 bases at V and 1 base at J, leaving 4 bases unmatched. The germline CDR1 and CDR2 sequences are SGHTA and FQGNSA. The CDR3 runs to 16 residues. Here the CDR3 DNA reads TGTGCCAGCAGCTTAGCGAGGCTAGCGGGCACAGATACGCAGTATTTT. Protein sequence: CASSLARLAGTDTQYF.

V usage is TRBV12-5 and J usage is TRBJ2-1; 11 nucleotides agree with TRBD2. CDR3 length: 16 residues. V was pared by 6 bases and J by 8 bases, with 12 bases of the junction left unmatched. Germline V gives CDR1 LGHNT, CDR2 FRNRAP. CDR3: CASGLGLAELADEQFF. CDR3 nucleotide sequence: TGTGCTAGTGGACTGGGACTAGCGGAACTAGCTGATGAGCAGTTCTTC.

The rearrangement joins TRBV2 to TRBJ2-5, with no clear D. The CDR3 is made up of 11 amino acids. Germline V gene data show CDR1 as SNHLY and CDR2 as FYNNEI. Deletions cut 5 bases from V and 7 bases from J, with 8 bases between. The chain's CDR3 is CASSPIRTQYF. Written as DNA, the CDR3 is TGTGCCAGCAGTCCTATCCGGACCCAGTACTTC.

The chain recombines TRBV11-2 with TRBJ1-3; D is undetermined. This CDR3 region has 15 residues. Germline values: CDR1 SGHAT, CDR2 FQNNGV. Trimming stripped 3 bases from V and 4 bases from J, with 13 bases between. Written as DNA, the CDR3 is TGTGCCAGCAGCTTGTTAACGAGGTCCGGAAACACCATATATTTT. Translation: CASSLLTRSGNTIYF.

V usage is TRBV6-5 and J usage is TRBJ1-1; D not certain. Germline V gene lookup returns CDR1 MNHEY and CDR2 SVGAGI. V shed 0 bases and J shed 5 bases, with 10 bases lying between them. CDR3 length: 14 amino acids. The CDR3 protein is CASSYSGLQTEAFF. CDR3 bases: TGTGCCAGCAGTTACTCGGGCCTCCAGACTGAAGCTTTCTTT.

This sequence joins TRBV3-1 (or the pseudogene TRBV3-2) and TRBJ2-7, with 8 bases identical to TRBD2. Germline V gene data show CDR1 as LGHDT and CDR2 as YNNKEL (reference sequence). Unmatched junction bases numbered 5, after V lost 3 bases and J lost 4 bases. CDR3 size: 14 residues. The CDR3 protein is CASSHTGGGYEQYF. DNA of the CDR3: TGTGCCAGCAGCCATACCGGCGGGGGGTACGAGCAGTACTTC.

V gene TRBV9 combines with J gene TRBJ2-7; tentatively, D is TRBD2 (6 bases). The V gene's germline CDR1 is SGDLS and CDR2 YYNGEE. V dropped 5 bases and J dropped 0 bases, with 15 bases sitting between them. This CDR3 is built from 15 residues. The CDR3 DNA sequence: TGTGCCAGCAGTGAGAGCGGAGGGAGCTCCTACGAGCAGTACTTC. It yields the protein CASSESGGSSYEQYF.

This sequence joins TRBV2 and TRBJ2-1, with TRBD2 matching 11 bases. Germline loops: CDR1 SNHLY, CDR2 FYNNEI. The V and J ends lost 6 bases and 4 bases, in that order; junction bases with no gene match: 8. CDR3 length: 16 amino acids. The CDR3 bases are TGTGCCAGCAGATCTGGACTAGCGGGCTCATACAATGAGCAGTTCTTC. This translates into CASRSGLAGSYNEQFF.

The chain joins TRBV19 to TRBJ1-6; D call uncertain. CDR1 is LNHDA, CDR2 SQIVND, per germline (reference sequence). CDR3 length equals 9 residues. V lost 6 bases and J 15 bases, leaving 6 bases between the germline ends. Here the CDR3 DNA reads TGTGCCAGTAGGACGGGCCTCCACTTT. Amino acid sequence: CASRTGLHF.

The chain recombines TRBV5-4 with TRBJ2-2, with 8 bases lining up with TRBD1. The germline V gene has CDR1 SGHNT and CDR2 YYREEE (reference sequence). V gave up 3 bases and J gave up 4 bases; unmatched junction bases: 8. This CDR3 is 16 amino acids long. CDR3 in amino acids: CASSSTQGARTGELFF. The CDR3 DNA reads TGTGCCAGCAGCTCTACTCAGGGGGCGCGCACCGGGGAGCTGTTTTTT.

This clone appeared once. A junction boundary mismatches the germline segment, possibly from a read error. The chain carries TRBV27 and TRBJ2-7, with D tentatively TRBD1 (6 bases). Germline CDR1 MNHEY, CDR2 SMNVEV (reference sequence). This CDR3 has 11 amino acids. As DNA, the CDR3 is TGTGCCAGCAGTTTATGGGGGCAGGGTCTATTC. Amino acids: CASSLWGQGLF.

This sequence joins TRBV2 and TRBJ1-6; possibly TRBD1 for D (5 bases). Trimming stripped 0 bases from V and 14 bases from J, with 20 bases between. This CDR3 comprises 16 residues. The germline CDR1 and CDR2 sequences are SNHLY and FYNNEI. The CDR3: CASSEAGGTGLVALHF. CDR3 bases: TGTGCCAGCAGTGAAGCAGGCGGGACTGGTTTGGTGGCCCTCCACTTT.

This clone was seen once. The chain is built from TRBV27 and TRBJ1-5, with D hard to call. The CDR3 sequence is 12 residues long. Germline CDR1 reads MNHEY; CDR2 reads SMNVEV (reference sequence). V shed 5 bases and J shed 3 bases, with 5 bases lying between them. The CDR3 DNA sequence: TGTGCCAGCAGTGAACTCAATCAGCCCCAGCATTTT. Translated, it gives CASSELNQPQHF.

The CDR3 nucleotides are TGCGCCAGCAGGAAGGACTGGGAGGCAGATACGCAGTATTTT. Encoded protein: CASRKDWEADTQYF. This chain uses TRBV10-1 with TRBJ2-3; tentative D call: TRBD2 (6 bases). This CDR3 has 14 residues. The V end was cut by 6 bases, the J end by 4 bases, with 14 bases between. CDR1 is WNHNN, CDR2 SYGVQD, per germline (reference sequence).

The chain links TRBV5-1 to TRBJ2-7, with TRBD1 matching over 8 bases. V trimming: 1 base; J trimming: 3 bases; junction bases outside the gene matches: 6. Germline V gene data show CDR1 as SGHRS and CDR2 as YFSETQ. The CDR3 has 15 residues. CDR3 residues: CASSLFSGQVYEQYF. The CDR3 bases are TGCGCCAGCAGCTTGTTCTCGGGACAGGTCTACGAGCAGTACTTC.

The chain employs TRBV10-2 and TRBJ1-2; a weak D match, TRBD1 (6 bases). Germline V gene data show CDR1 as WSHSY and CDR2 as SAAADI. The V and J ends lost 5 bases and 1 base respectively, with 11 bases between them. The CDR3 consists of 14 residues. The CDR3 region has the DNA TGCGCCAGCAGTCTGGACAGATTTAACTATGGCTACACCTTC. Amino acids: CASSLDRFNYGYTF.

CDR3 DNA sequence: TGTGCCAGCAGCTTAGTCGAGGGTCACACTGAAGCTTTCTTT. Its translation is CASSLVEGHTEAFF. This chain joins TRBV7-9 and TRBJ1-1; D is ambiguous. This CDR3 is 14 amino acids long. Looked up from germline, CDR1 is SEHNR and CDR2 is FQNEAQ (reference sequence). The V end lost 1 base, the J end lost 3 bases, and 9 bases lay between the germline ends.

The gene calls are TRBV7-3 and TRBJ2-2, with 14 bases fitting TRBD2. This CDR3 comprises 20 residues. Trimming took 5 bases from V and 1 from J; bases not matched to a gene: 12. Looked up from germline, CDR1 is SGHTA and CDR2 is FQGTGA. This chain's CDR3 is CASSPFKTSGRAGNTGELFF. The CDR3 DNA reads TGTGCCAGCAGCCCCTTCAAGACTAGCGGGAGGGCCGGGAACACCGGGGAGCTGTTTTTT. Full variable domain (missing parts from reference TRBV7-3 and TRBJ2-2): GAGVSQTPSNKVTEKGKYVELRCDPISGHTALYWYRQSLGQGPEFLIYFQGTGAADDSGLPNDRFFAVRPEGSVSTLKIQRTERGDSAVYLCASSPFKTSGRAGNTGELFFGEGSRLTVL.

The CDR3 reads CATSTRGGAYNEQFF. The DNA for the CDR3 is TGTGCCACCAGCACCCGGGGTGGCGCCTACAATGAGCAGTTCTTC. V gene TRBV15 combines with J gene TRBJ2-1; D may be TRBD2 (5 bases). Between the trimmed V and J ends, which lost 4 bases and 2 bases, there was a span of 12 bases. The germline CDR1 and CDR2 sequences are LNHNV and YYDKDF (reference sequence). The CDR3 has 15 residues.

In its sample, this clone was seen once. The rearrangement joins TRBV5-4 to TRBJ2-5, with 10 bases lining up with TRBD2. The CDR3 length is 15 residues. The junction had 7 bases not matched to a gene; V was cut back by 4 bases and J by 4 bases. Germline V gene sequence: CDR1 SGHNT, CDR2 YYREEE (reference sequence). The CDR3 reads CASSPGLAMGETQYF. The CDR3 DNA is TGTGCCAGCAGCCCGGGACTAGCGATGGGAGAGACCCAGTACTTC.